The 24 T cell receptor beta chains in this list originate from one sample, sequenced in a study of glioma-infiltrating T cells (dated by TCRdb to about 2016). The reads were generated on an Illumina MiSeq. TCR alpha and beta CDR3 regions were amplified with the iRepertoire nested amplicon-rescue multiplex PCR (arm-PCR) platform from RNA. TCRdb reworked the public reads: Q25 trimming with fastp, MiXCR clone assembly, productive beta chains retained. A single entry per CDR3 protein holds the most common genes and DNA from its merged rows. Here the sample has about 410,000 distinct CDR3 sequences; 41% occur a single time. The ten largest clones add up to more than 10% of the sample. Material: glioma tissue, nonneoplastic brain tissue, or PBMCs (not recorded which). Source of these receptors: a human donor with low-grade glioma or glioblastoma, undergoing nonglioma brain surgery, or in good health (not recorded which).

A note on this clonotype: This may be a read error: a much more frequent sequence differs by one nucleotide. CDR3 sequence (DNA): TGCAGTGCTAGAGATAGGCGGGGGGCCGGTTGGGGTGAGCAGTTCTTC. As protein: CSARDRRGAGWGEQFF. The J gene is TRBJ2-1, the V gene TRBV20-1; 8 bases align to TRBD2. With V trimmed by 0 bases and J by 9 bases, 13 bases remained unmatched. Germline values: CDR1 DFQATT, CDR2 SNEGSKA (reference sequence). This CDR3 has 16 amino acids.

The V and J genes are TRBV20-1 and TRBJ1-5, with D hard to call. CDR3 length: 14 residues. V was pared by 3 bases and J by 7 bases, with 16 bases between. The germline CDR1 and CDR2 sequences are DFQATT and SNEGSKA (reference sequence). The CDR3 sequence is CSASGARAGQPQHF. The CDR3 DNA reads TGCAGTGCTAGTGGAGCGCGGGCGGGGCAGCCCCAGCATTTT.

Only a few counts were recorded for this clonotype. The chain joins TRBV7-9 to TRBJ2-1; possibly TRBD2 for D (6 bases). This CDR3 contains 15 residues. V lost 2 bases and J 8 bases, leaving 16 bases between the germline ends. Germline lookup yields CDR1 SEHNR and CDR2 FQNEAQ (reference sequence). CDR3 loop: CASSLPGLPMDEQFF. The CDR3 nucleotides read TGTGCCAGCAGCTTACCGGGACTCCCGATGGATGAGCAGTTCTTC. Filled out from reference TRBV7-9 and TRBJ2-1, the complete variable domain reads DTGVSQNPRHKITKRGQNVTFRCDPISEHNRLYWYRQTLGQGPEFLTYFQNEAQLEKSRLLSDRFSAERPKGSFSTLEIQRTEQGDSAMYLCASSLPGLPMDEQFFGPGTRLTVL.

This clonotype was picked up many times. The gene calls are TRBV28 and TRBJ2-5, with 8 bases aligning to TRBD1. CDR1 is MDHEN, CDR2 SYDVKM, per germline. This CDR3 comprises 14 residues. Trimming cost V 5 bases and J 0 bases; bases outside gene matches: 2. CDR3 in DNA: TGTGCCAGCAGTGTGGGACAGGACCAAGAGACCCAGTACTTC. Protein product: CASSVGQDQETQYF.

The V gene is TRBV19, the J gene TRBJ1-2, with D unclear. Trimming shortened V by 3 bases and J by 0 bases, and 8 bases separated the two germline ends. The CDR3 loop spans 14 amino acids. Per germline, CDR1 LNHDA and CDR2 SQIVND (reference sequence). CDR3: CASSIGIPNYGYTF. CDR3 DNA: TGTGCCAGTAGTATTGGGATACCTAACTATGGCTACACCTTC. Looking up the rest from reference TRBV19 and TRBJ1-2 gives the full variable domain: DGGITQSPKYLFRKEGQNVTLSCEQNLNHDAMYWYRQDPGQGLRLIYYSQIVNDFQKGDIAEGYSVSREKKESFPLTVTSAQKNPTAFYLCASSIGIPNYGYTFGSGTRLTVV.

This clonotype was counted only a few times. V and J are TRBV20-1 and TRBJ1-1; D may be TRBD1 (5 bases). With 0 bases removed from V and 0 bases from J, the gap between germline ends came to 17 bases. Germline V gene sequence: CDR1 DFQATT, CDR2 SNEGSKA (reference sequence). The CDR3 contains 17 residues. In DNA form, the CDR3 reads TGCAGTGCTAGAGATCGAGCAGGGCCCTTTCTGAACACTGAAGCTTTCTTT. Translation gives CSARDRAGPFLNTEAFF.

A few counts support this clonotype. J is TRBJ2-1 and V is TRBV19, with 9 bases aligning to TRBD1. The germline CDR1 and CDR2 sequences are LNHDA and SQIVND (reference sequence). With 7 bases clipped from V and 7 bases from J, the junction kept 8 bases outside the gene matches. This CDR3 has 14 residues. In nucleotides, the CDR3 is TGTGCCAGTACCCGACAGGGGGGATGGAATGAGCAGTTCTTC. Amino acid sequence: CASTRQGGWNEQFF.

For this clonotype: Germline and junction disagree at one end, which may indicate a read error. The gene calls are TRBV7-6 and TRBJ2-1; tentatively, D is TRBD1 or TRBD2 (6 bases each). CDR3 size: 15 residues. The V gene's germline CDR1 is SGHVS and CDR2 FNYEAQ. The CDR3 region is CASRLDPGEANEQFF. For the CDR3, the DNA is TGTGCCAGCAGGTTAGATCCAGGGGAGGCCAATGAGCAGTTCTTC.

This clonotype came up many times. V usage is TRBV20-1 and J usage is TRBJ2-3; 11 bases are shared with TRBD2. The CDR3 runs 16 residues. Germline V gives CDR1 DFQATT, CDR2 SNEGSKA (reference sequence). Trimming removed 4 bases from V and 1 base from J; junction bases left unmatched: 7. The CDR3 reads CSATPPGLAGTDTQYF. CDR3 in DNA: TGCAGTGCTACCCCTCCGGGACTAGCGGGCACAGATACGCAGTATTTT.

The chain recombines TRBV4-1 with TRBJ1-2; unclear D gene. The CDR3 covers 14 residues. V gave up 1 base and J gave up 1 base, with 7 bases separating them. Per the germline V gene, CDR1 is MGHRA and CDR2 is YSYEKL. Written as DNA, the CDR3 is TGCGCCAGCAGCCAAGCCGGGAATAACTATGGCTACACCTTC. Protein: CASSQAGNNYGYTF.

V and J are TRBV7-9 and TRBJ2-7, with D tentatively TRBD2 (7 bases). Germline V CDR1 and CDR2: SEHNR, FQNEAQ (reference sequence). Trimming removed 6 bases from V and 0 bases from J, with 30 bases in between. The CDR3 has 20 residues. CDR3 in amino acids: CASSFMGGQASGGTSYEQYF. CDR3 nucleotide sequence: TGTGCCAGCAGTTTCATGGGGGGGCAGGCTAGCGGAGGGACCTCCTACGAGCAGTACTTC.

J is TRBJ1-2 and V is TRBV20-1; D not resolved. CDR3 length equals 14 residues. Trimming cost V 0 bases and J 7 bases, with 15 bases left between them. Germline V gives CDR1 DFQATT, CDR2 SNEGSKA (reference sequence). The CDR3 reads CSARDRAGACGYTF. CDR3 DNA sequence: TGCAGTGCTAGAGATCGGGCCGGAGCCTGTGGCTACACCTTC.

J is TRBJ2-7 and V is TRBV12-3 or TRBV12-4, with TRBD1 matching over 9 bases. The CDR3 extends over 16 amino acids. Trimming removed 4 bases from V and 0 bases from J; junction bases left unmatched: 7. CDR3 in amino acids: CASSSRGQGSSYEQYF. The CDR3 nucleotides are TGTGCCAGCAGTTCGCGGGGACAGGGATCCTCCTACGAGCAGTACTTC.

Points on this clonotype: In this CDR3 the conserved last residue, phenylalanine or tryptophan, is missing, so a read error is likely. The chain couples TRBV28 to TRBJ2-3; D gene ambiguous. The CDR3 is 13 residues long. Germline loops: CDR1 MDHEN, CDR2 SYDVKM. Here the CDR3 DNA reads TGTGCCAGCAGTTTCGGACCCACATATACGCAGTATCTT. Translation: CASSFGPTYTQYL.

The V and J genes are TRBV4-3 and TRBJ2-1; 8 bases fit TRBD1. Gene TRBJ2-5 matches the end of the DNA better, so the J call may be wrong. Looked up from germline, CDR1 is LGHNA and CDR2 is YSLEER. CDR3 length equals 17 residues. CDR3 DNA sequence: TGCGCCAGCAGCCAAGGCCCCCCAGGACAGGGTATTGAGACCCAGTACTTC. It specifies CASSQGPPGQGIETQYF.

Turning to this clonotype: A read error may be the cause here, since a much bigger clone is one base away. The chain joins TRBV6-2 or TRBV6-3 to TRBJ2-7, with D uncertain. Trimming left V 6 bases short and J 5 bases short, with 11 bases between. Germline CDR1 and CDR2: MNHEY and SVGEGT. This CDR3 region has 12 residues. The CDR3 reads CASSPRCHEQYF. CDR3 DNA: TGTGCCAGCAGCCCCCGATGCCACGAGCAGTACTTC.

J is TRBJ2-7 and V is TRBV4-3; no clear D gene. The germline V gene encodes CDR1 LGHNA and CDR2 YSLEER. Trimming removed 3 bases at V and 2 bases at J, with 11 bases between. The CDR3 is 14 residues long. The CDR3 loop reads CASSHRERAYEQYF. The DNA of the CDR3 is TGCGCCAGCAGCCACAGAGAAAGAGCCTACGAGCAGTACTTC.

The chain is built from TRBV19 and TRBJ2-5, with 7 bases aligning to TRBD1. The germline gives CDR1 LNHDA, CDR2 SQIVND (reference sequence). This CDR3 spans 17 amino acids. V lost 1 base, J lost 1 base, and 9 bases stayed unmatched. The CDR3 sequence: CASSIVIQGDPQETQYF. CDR3 nucleotide sequence: TGTGCCAGTAGTATAGTTATCCAGGGGGACCCCCAAGAGACCCAGTACTTC.

This clonotype showed up many times. The J gene is TRBJ2-5, the V gene TRBV20-1, with D perhaps matching TRBD2 (5 bases). Germline values: CDR1 DFQATT, CDR2 SNEGSKA (reference sequence). This CDR3 region has 12 residues. The germline V and J ends were trimmed by 4 bases and 1 base, with 7 bases remaining between them. The CDR3 spells CSATSGQETQYF. The CDR3 DNA is TGCAGTGCTACGAGCGGCCAAGAGACCCAGTACTTC.

This clonotype was observed a handful of times. The CDR3: CASSQHWGLAGVRSYNEQFF. DNA for the CDR3: TGTGCCAGCAGCCAACATTGGGGACTAGCGGGAGTTCGCTCCTACAATGAGCAGTTCTTC. The rearrangement uses TRBV3-1 and TRBJ2-1; 14 positions agree with TRBD2. The V segment lost 2 bases and the J segment 0 bases; nucleotides outside the gene matches: 9. CDR1 and CDR2 (germline): LGHDT, YNNKEL (reference sequence). This CDR3 region has 20 residues.

This clonotype appeared a few times. One end of the junction varies from germline; a read error may be responsible. This chain links TRBV27 with TRBJ2-1, with D perhaps assigned TRBD1 or TRBD2 (5 bases each). This CDR3 contains 16 residues. Germline values: CDR1 MNHEY, CDR2 SMNVEV (reference sequence). The CDR3 DNA reads TGTGCCAGCAGTTCAATGGGGGATGGGGTAGTAGGAGAGCAGTCCTTC. Amino acid sequence: CASSSMGDGVVGEQSF.

This clonotype was counted between two and nine times. This chain connects TRBV12-3 or TRBV12-4 to TRBJ2-7, with a possible D match to TRBD2 (5 bases). The CDR3 has 14 amino acids. V gave up 3 bases and J gave up 7 bases, with 16 bases separating them. In DNA, the CDR3 is TGTGCCAGCAGTTTTGGGCGGGTTGTGGGGGAGCAGTACTTC. It translates to CASSFGRVVGEQYF.

This clonotype has a handful of counts. The rearrangement uses TRBV6-1 and TRBJ2-2; TRBD1 matches 7 bases. Germline V lookup: CDR1 MNHNS, CDR2 SASEGT. This CDR3 has 15 amino acids. The junction had 10 bases not matched to a gene; V was cut back by 5 bases and J by 7 bases. CDR3 in DNA: TGTGCCAGCAGTTCAGCTTACAGGGGCAGCGGGGAGCTGTTTTTT. It encodes CASSSAYRGSGELFF.

A word on this clonotype: The junction shows a germline mismatch at one end, possibly a read error. The V and J genes are TRBV4-1 and TRBJ1-1; the D gene is possibly TRBD1 (6 bases). The germline CDR1 and CDR2 sequences are MGHRA and YSYEKL. This CDR3 region has 15 residues. DNA of the CDR3: TGCGCCAGCAGCCAAATGCCAGGGGCCGACACTGAAGCTCTCTTT. Residues: CASSQMPGADTEALF.